Each of the 27 T cell receptor beta chains below was sequenced from the same sample in a study of T-cell memory formation after mild COVID-19. Via MiXCR, TCRdb re-called the 5' RACE reads, giving one row per CDR3 protein. Among fewer than 250,000 distinct CDR3 sequences listed, over 9.5% were seen once. The sample comprised PBMCs or a T cell subset sorted from them (not recorded which). The receptors here all came from a man younger than 35 who had mild COVID-19 (a few samples of this study predate the infection). Cell type and time point are not known.

The table lists this clonotype with many counts. The V call is TRBV21-1, the J call TRBJ2-7; TRBD1 is taken as the D call from the table, unchecked against the DNA. TRBV21-1 corresponds to a pseudogene. The CDR3 is made up of 16 amino acids. The CDR3 sequence is CASSNRERGSSYEQYV. The DNA for the CDR3 is TGTGCCAGCAGCAACCGGGAGCGGGGGAGCTCCTACGAGCAGTACGTC.

J is TRBJ2-6 and V is TRBV6-2 or TRBV6-3; D remains unclear. CDR3 length: 13 residues. The V end was cut by 4 bases, the J end by 6 bases, with 7 bases between. In germline, CDR1 is MNHEY, CDR2 SVGEGT. The CDR3 reads CASSSGQANVLTF. The CDR3 nucleotides are TGTGCCAGCAGTTCCGGTCAGGCCAACGTCCTGACTTTC.

A few counts support this clonotype. Here the CDR3 DNA reads TGTGCCAGCACGAGAGTAGCGGGGTCCTCGGATACGCAGTATTTT. This codes for CASTRVAGSSDTQYF. The chain carries TRBV2 and TRBJ2-3; 8 bases are shared with TRBD2. Trimming took 7 bases from V and 6 from J; bases not matched to a gene: 12. Germline CDR1 SNHLY, CDR2 FYNNEI. CDR3 size: 15 residues.

This clonotype has more than one count but fewer than ten. The V and J genes are TRBV10-3 and TRBJ2-5; D uncertain. V lost 4 bases and J 5 bases, leaving 11 bases between the germline ends. There are 13 residues in the CDR3. Germline loops: CDR1 ENHRY, CDR2 SYGVKD. CDR3 loop: CAISGPPQETQYF. The CDR3 DNA is TGTGCCATCAGTGGTCCCCCTCAGGAGACCCAGTACTTC.

In its sample, this clonotype was seen many times. The chain is built from TRBV7-2 and TRBJ1-6; TRBD1 matches at 8 bases. V gave up 3 bases and J gave up 6 bases; unmatched junction bases: 7. CDR1 SGHTA and CDR2 FQGNSA come from the germline V gene. The CDR3 covers 16 residues. In DNA form, the CDR3 reads TGTGCCAGCAGCTTTTCCGGGACAGGTCTTAATTCACCCCTCCACTTT. This encodes CASSFSGTGLNSPLHF.

The table lists this clonotype with many counts. The chain links TRBV6-5 to TRBJ2-1, with 13 bases that match TRBD2. The ends lost 6 bases at V and 7 bases at J; junction bases unmatched: 9. The germline V gene encodes CDR1 MNHEY and CDR2 SVGAGI. CDR3 length: 16 residues. The CDR3 DNA is TGTGCCAGCAGAGCACTAGCGGGGGGGCCCAGAAATGAGCAGTTCTTC. Amino acid sequence: CASRALAGGPRNEQFF.

The V gene is TRBV4-2, the J gene TRBJ1-5; D is perhaps TRBD1 (6 bases). V was pared by 5 bases and J by 6 bases, with 11 bases between. The CDR3 contains 13 residues. Germline-derived CDR1 and CDR2 are LGHNA and YNFKEQ. CDR3 protein: CASSKNRAQPQHF. As DNA, the CDR3 is TGTGCCAGCAGCAAGAACAGGGCTCAGCCCCAGCATTTT.

The chain uses TRBV7-2 and TRBJ2-3; weak D call: TRBD2 (6 bases). The CDR3 runs 13 residues. Germline V lookup: CDR1 SGHTA, CDR2 FQGNSA. Trimming stripped 5 bases from V and 4 bases from J, with 10 bases between. Here the CDR3 reads CASSHREADTQYF. The CDR3 DNA sequence: TGTGCCAGCAGCCATAGGGAGGCAGATACGCAGTATTTT. The variable domain in full, with the rest retrieved from reference TRBV7-2 and TRBJ2-3, is GAGVSQSPSNKVTEKGKDVELRCDPISGHTALYWYRQSLGQGLEFLIYFQGNSAPDKSGLPSDRFSAERTGGSVSTLTIQRTQQEDSAVYLCASSHREADTQYFGPGTRLTVL.

This clonotype was detected only a few times. This CDR3 reads CASSLRSLADNIQYF. CDR3 nucleotide sequence: TGTGCCAGCAGTTTAAGGTCCCTAGCGGATAACATTCAGTACTTC. The rearrangement uses TRBV12-3 or TRBV12-4 and TRBJ2-4, with 7 positions matching TRBD2. This CDR3 has 15 amino acids. J lost 7 bases, V lost 2 bases, and 8 bases had no gene match.

This clonotype has only a few counts. V usage is TRBV12-3 or TRBV12-4 and J usage is TRBJ1-5; no clear D gene. The CDR3 extends over 14 amino acids. The V gene lost 3 bases and the J gene lost 5 bases, with 11 bases spanning the gap. DNA of the CDR3: TGTGCCAGCAGTTTCGAGGGCTTCGATCAGCCCCAGCATTTT. The encoded protein is CASSFEGFDQPQHF.

The chain carries TRBV5-1 and TRBJ2-7, with D perhaps given as TRBD1 or TRBD2 (5 bases each). V dropped 3 bases and J dropped 5 bases, with 18 bases sitting between them. The CDR3 contains 15 residues. Germline CDR1 is SGHRS and CDR2 is YFSETQ. CDR3 sequence reads: CASSYSGTQGNEQYV. As DNA, the CDR3 is TGCGCCAGCAGCTACTCCGGGACCCAAGGGAACGAGCAGTACGTC.

This clonotype was seen at least ten times. The genes are TRBV5-1 and TRBJ2-2; the D is unclear. Trimming took 0 bases from V and 2 from J, leaving 11 bases between them. The CDR3 contains 16 residues. Per the germline V gene, CDR1 is SGHRS and CDR2 is YFSETQ. The CDR3 loop is CASSLVGSQNTGELFF. CDR3 DNA sequence: TGCGCCAGCAGCTTGGTAGGCAGCCAAAACACCGGGGAGCTGTTTTTT.

This clonotype was detected only a few times. CDR3 residues: CSAPQTGMNTEAFF. The DNA for the CDR3 is TGCAGTGCGCCTCAAACAGGGATGAACACTGAAGCTTTCTTT. V is TRBV20-1 and J is TRBJ1-1; D is perhaps TRBD1 (6 bases). CDR3 length: 14 amino acids. V lost 6 bases to trimming and J lost 0 bases, with 14 bases between them. Per germline, CDR1 DFQATT and CDR2 SNEGSKA (reference sequence).

The rearrangement links TRBV7-2 to TRBJ2-3, with 10 bases identical to TRBD2. The V segment lost 0 bases and the J segment 1 base; nucleotides outside the gene matches: 1. Germline V gives CDR1 SGHTA, CDR2 FQGNSA. This CDR3 spans 16 amino acids. CDR3 coding DNA: TGTGCCAGCAGCTTAGCAGGGACTAGCGGCACAGATACGCAGTATTTT. It translates to CASSLAGTSGTDTQYF.

This clonotype was counted between two and nine times. The V call is TRBV5-1, the J call TRBJ1-1; D is unresolved. Germline loops: CDR1 SGHRS, CDR2 YFSETQ. V lost 4 bases and J lost 11, with 24 bases in between. This CDR3 has 15 amino acids. The CDR3 here is CASSPARLTDLEAFF. CDR3 sequence (DNA): TGCGCCAGCAGCCCGGCAAGGCTAACGGACCTAGAGGCTTTCTTT.

The chain recombines TRBV5-6 with TRBJ2-3; D gene ambiguous. The germline V and J ends were trimmed by 1 base and 3 bases, with 12 bases remaining between them. The CDR3 is made up of 15 amino acids. The germline gives CDR1 SGHDT, CDR2 YYEEEE. For the CDR3, the DNA is TGTGCCAGCAGCTTGTTCCAGATGGGGACAGATACGCAGTATTTT. Residues: CASSLFQMGTDTQYF.

The V and J genes are TRBV7-3 and TRBJ1-6; D is uncertain. V lost 0 bases, J lost 9 bases, and 6 bases lay in between. Germline values: CDR1 SGHTA, CDR2 FQGTGA. The CDR3 loop spans 13 amino acids. This CDR3 reads CASSLTPGSPLHF. In DNA, the CDR3 is TGTGCCAGCAGCTTAACTCCGGGTTCACCCCTCCACTTT.

This clonotype was seen a handful of times. The chain uses TRBV9 and TRBJ2-4; D may be TRBD2 (6 bases). The CDR3 is 14 residues long. Germline V lookup: CDR1 SGDLS, CDR2 YYNGEE. V dropped 4 bases and J dropped 9 bases, with 17 bases sitting between them. CDR3 amino acids: CASSPDGGRGIQYF. CDR3 nucleotide sequence: TGTGCCAGCAGCCCCGACGGGGGTAGGGGCATTCAGTACTTC.

The chain joins TRBV6-1 to TRBJ2-7; D unresolved. CDR3 length equals 19 residues. From germline, CDR1 is MNHNS and CDR2 SASEGT. The CDR3 loop reads CASIERGGRVRRVWYEQYV. CDR3 in DNA: TGTGCCAGCATTGAACGCGGCGGCCGAGTCCGCCGTGTGTGGTACGAGCAGTACGTC.

The CDR3 protein is CASSPTGASGYEQYF. Written as DNA, the CDR3 is TGTGCCAGCTCACCGACGGGGGCGTCCGGCTACGAGCAGTACTTC. The chain recombines TRBV18 with TRBJ2-7, with D possibly called TRBD1 or TRBD2 (6 bases each). Trimming stripped 3 bases from V and 3 bases from J, with 15 bases between. The CDR3 is made up of 15 amino acids. Germline CDR1 is KGHSH and CDR2 is LQKENI.

This clonotype was found a few times. The gene calls are TRBV29-1 and TRBJ1-1; no definite D call. CDR1 is SQVTM, CDR2 ANQGSEA, per germline. This CDR3 has 14 residues. Trimming took 6 bases from V and 4 from J, leaving 18 bases between them. CDR3 DNA sequence: TGCAGCGTAAGTCCGATTGGCAGGAGCACTGAAGCTTTCTTT. As protein: CSVSPIGRSTEAFF.

This clonotype turned up a few times. The chain combines TRBV20-1 with TRBJ1-1; 7 bases line up with TRBD1. This CDR3 region has 14 residues. From germline, CDR1 is DFQATT and CDR2 SNEGSKA (reference sequence). V shed 0 bases and J 2 bases; nucleotides not matched to a gene: 3. CDR3 bases: TGCAGTGCTAGAGAGGGGACAGCCAACACTGAAGCTTTCTTT. It codes for CSAREGTANTEAFF.

J is TRBJ2-3 and V is TRBV20-1; a weak D match, TRBD2 (7 bases). Germline V gene data show CDR1 as DFQATT and CDR2 as SNEGSKA (reference sequence). The CDR3 covers 14 residues. The V gene lost 6 bases and the J gene lost 3 bases, with 16 bases spanning the gap. CDR3 protein: CSAGGGGSTDTQYF. The CDR3 region has the DNA TGCAGTGCCGGAGGGGGGGGGTCAACAGATACGCAGTATTTT.

This clonotype was seen a handful of times. The chain carries TRBV20-1 and TRBJ1-2; 8 nucleotides line up with TRBD1. J was trimmed by 7 bases and V by 3 bases; bases with no gene match: 10. Germline values: CDR1 DFQATT, CDR2 SNEGSKA (reference sequence). CDR3 size: 14 residues. CDR3 region: CSAREAGGAVGYTF. As DNA, the CDR3 is TGCAGTGCTAGGGAGGCAGGGGGCGCGGTTGGCTACACCTTC.

There are a few counts of this clonotype. This chain links TRBV18 with TRBJ2-3, with D possibly being TRBD2 (5 bases). The CDR3 length is 12 residues. V was shortened by 5 bases and J by 2 bases, with 5 bases between the two germline ends. In germline, CDR1 is KGHSH, CDR2 LQKENI. CDR3 protein: CASSGLTDTQYF. In DNA form, the CDR3 reads TGTGCCAGCTCAGGACTCACAGATACGCAGTATTTT.

This clonotype showed up many times. The rearrangement links TRBV7-9 to TRBJ2-5; D remains unclear. The V end lost 0 bases, the J end lost 5 bases, and 10 bases lay between the germline ends. The CDR3 has 14 residues. CDR1 is SEHNR, CDR2 FQNEAQ, per germline (reference sequence). CDR3 coding DNA: TGTGCCAGCAGCTTAGCGTCTTCTAAGGAGACCCAGTACTTC. This translates into CASSLASSKETQYF.

The chain's CDR3 is CSASGRVGGYTF. The CDR3 DNA reads as TGCAGTGCTAGCGGCAGGGTGGGCGGCTACACCTTC. The chain uses TRBV20-1 and TRBJ1-2; TRBD1 might be the D (5 bases). V gave up 3 bases and J gave up 8 bases, with 13 bases separating them. Looked up from germline, CDR1 is DFQATT and CDR2 is SNEGSKA (reference sequence). CDR3 size: 12 residues.